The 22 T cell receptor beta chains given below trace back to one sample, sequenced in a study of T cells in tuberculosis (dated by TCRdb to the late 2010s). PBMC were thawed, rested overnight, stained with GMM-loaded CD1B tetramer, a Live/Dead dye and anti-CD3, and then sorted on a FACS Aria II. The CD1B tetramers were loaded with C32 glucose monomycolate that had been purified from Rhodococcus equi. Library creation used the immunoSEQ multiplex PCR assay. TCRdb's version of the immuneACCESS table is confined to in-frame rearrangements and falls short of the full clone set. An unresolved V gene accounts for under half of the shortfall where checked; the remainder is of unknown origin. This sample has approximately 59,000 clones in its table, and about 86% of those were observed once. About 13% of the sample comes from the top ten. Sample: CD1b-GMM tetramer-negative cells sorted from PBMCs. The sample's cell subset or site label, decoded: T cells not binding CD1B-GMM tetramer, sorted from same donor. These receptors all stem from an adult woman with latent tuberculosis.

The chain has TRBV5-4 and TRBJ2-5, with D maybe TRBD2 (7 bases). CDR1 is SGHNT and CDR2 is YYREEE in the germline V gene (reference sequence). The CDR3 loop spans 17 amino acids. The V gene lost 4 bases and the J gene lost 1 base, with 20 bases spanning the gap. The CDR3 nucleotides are TGTGCCAGCAGCCGACCTCCCGGCGGGGGCCTCCAAGAGACCCAGTACTTC. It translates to CASSRPPGGGLQETQYF. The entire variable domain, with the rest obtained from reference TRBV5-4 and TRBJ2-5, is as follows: ETGVTQSPTHLIKTRGQQVTLRCSSQSGHNTVSWYQQALGQGPQFIFQYYREEENGRGNFPPRFSGLQFPNYSSELNVNALELDDSALYLCASSRPPGGGLQETQYFGPGTRLLVL.

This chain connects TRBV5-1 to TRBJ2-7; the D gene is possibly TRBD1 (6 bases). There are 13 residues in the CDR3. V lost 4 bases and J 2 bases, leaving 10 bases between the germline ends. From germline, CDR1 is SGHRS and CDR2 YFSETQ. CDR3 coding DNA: TGCGCCAGCAGCAAACAGGGAACCTACGAGCAGTACTTC. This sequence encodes CASSKQGTYEQYF.

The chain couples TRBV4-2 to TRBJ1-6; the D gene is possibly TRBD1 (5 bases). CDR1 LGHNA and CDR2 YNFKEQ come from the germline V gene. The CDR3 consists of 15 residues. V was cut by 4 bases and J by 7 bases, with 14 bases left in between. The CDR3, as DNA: TGTGCCAGCAGCCCTCTTGTCGGGGGAAATTCACCCCTCCACTTT. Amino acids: CASSPLVGGNSPLHF.

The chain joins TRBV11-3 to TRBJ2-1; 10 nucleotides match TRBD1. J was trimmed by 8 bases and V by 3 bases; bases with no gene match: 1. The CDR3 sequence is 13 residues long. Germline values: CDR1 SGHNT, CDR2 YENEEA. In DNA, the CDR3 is TGTGCCAGCAGCTTGGGACAGGGGTATGAGCAGTTCTTC. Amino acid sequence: CASSLGQGYEQFF. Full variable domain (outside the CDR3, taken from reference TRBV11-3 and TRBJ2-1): EAGVVQSPRYKIIEKKQPVAFWCNPISGHNTLYWYLQNLGQGPELLIRYENEEAVDDSQLPKDRFSAERLKGVDSTLKIQPAELGDSAVYLCASSLGQGYEQFFGPGTRLTVL.

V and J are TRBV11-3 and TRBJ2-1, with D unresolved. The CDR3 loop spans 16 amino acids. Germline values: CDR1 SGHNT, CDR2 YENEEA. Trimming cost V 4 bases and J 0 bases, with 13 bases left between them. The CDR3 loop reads CASSSPPASSYNEQFF. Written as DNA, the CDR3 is TGTGCCAGCAGCTCCCCTCCAGCGTCCTCCTACAATGAGCAGTTCTTC.

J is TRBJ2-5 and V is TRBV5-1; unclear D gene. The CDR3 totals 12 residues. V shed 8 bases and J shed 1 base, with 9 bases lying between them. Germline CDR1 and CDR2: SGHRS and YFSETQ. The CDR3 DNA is TGCGCCAGTTCTGAGGTCCAAGAGACCCAGTACTTC. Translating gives CASSEVQETQYF. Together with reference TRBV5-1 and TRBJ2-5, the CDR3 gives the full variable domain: KAGVTQTPRYLIKTRGQQVTLSCSPISGHRSVSWYQQTPGQGLQFLFEYFSETQRNKGNFPGRFSGRQFSNSRSEMNVSTLELGDSALYLCASSEVQETQYFGPGTRLLVL.

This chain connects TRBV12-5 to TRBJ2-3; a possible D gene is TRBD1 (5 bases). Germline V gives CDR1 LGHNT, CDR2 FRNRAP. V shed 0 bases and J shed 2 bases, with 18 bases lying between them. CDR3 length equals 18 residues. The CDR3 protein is CASGLVRDGAIFTDTQYF. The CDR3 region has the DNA TGTGCTAGTGGTTTGGTACGTGATGGGGCTATTTTCACAGATACGCAGTATTTT.

This chain's CDR3 is CASSLSGGAQRETQYF. The CDR3 bases are TGCGCCAGCAGCTTGTCTGGGGGGGCCCAGCGGGAGACCCAGTACTTC. This chain links TRBV5-1 with TRBJ2-5, with TRBD2 as a possible D gene (7 bases). The CDR3 extends over 16 amino acids. Germline V gene lookup returns CDR1 SGHRS and CDR2 YFSETQ. V shed 1 base and J shed 5 bases, with 18 bases lying between them. The full variable domain, with the rest looked up from reference TRBV5-1 and TRBJ2-5, is KAGVTQTPRYLIKTRGQQVTLSCSPISGHRSVSWYQQTPGQGLQFLFEYFSETQRNKGNFPGRFSGRQFSNSRSEMNVSTLELGDSALYLCASSLSGGAQRETQYFGPGTRLLVL.

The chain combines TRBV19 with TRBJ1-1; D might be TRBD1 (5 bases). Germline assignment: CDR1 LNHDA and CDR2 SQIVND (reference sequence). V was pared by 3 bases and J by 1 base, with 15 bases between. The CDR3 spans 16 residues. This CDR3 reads CASSIYQGAPNTEAFF. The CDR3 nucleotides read TGTGCCAGTAGTATCTATCAGGGCGCGCCGAACACTGAAGCTTTCTTT.

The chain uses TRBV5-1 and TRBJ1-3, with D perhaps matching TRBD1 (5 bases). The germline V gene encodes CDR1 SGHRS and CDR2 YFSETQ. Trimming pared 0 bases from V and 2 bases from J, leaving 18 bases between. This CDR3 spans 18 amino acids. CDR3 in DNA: TGCGCCAGCAGCTTGGCCCTTCAGGGAGGAATGACTGGAAACACCATATATTTT. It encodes CASSLALQGGMTGNTIYF.

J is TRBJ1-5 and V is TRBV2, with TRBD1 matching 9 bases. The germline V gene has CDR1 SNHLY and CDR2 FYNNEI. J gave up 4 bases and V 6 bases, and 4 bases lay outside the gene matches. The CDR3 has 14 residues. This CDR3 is CASRGDRANQPQHF. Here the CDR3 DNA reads TGTGCCAGCAGGGGGGACAGGGCTAATCAGCCCCAGCATTTT. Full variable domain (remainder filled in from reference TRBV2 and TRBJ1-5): EPEVTQTPSHQVTQMGQEVILRCVPISNHLYFYWYRQILGQKVEFLVSFYNNEISEKSEIFDDQFSVERPDGSNFTLKIRSTKLEDSAMYFCASRGDRANQPQHFGDGTRLSIL.

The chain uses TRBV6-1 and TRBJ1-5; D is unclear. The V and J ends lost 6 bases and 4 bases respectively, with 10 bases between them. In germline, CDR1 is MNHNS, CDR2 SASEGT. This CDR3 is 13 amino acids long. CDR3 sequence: CASSPGENQPQHF. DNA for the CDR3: TGTGCCAGCAGCCCTGGAGAGAATCAGCCCCAGCATTTT.

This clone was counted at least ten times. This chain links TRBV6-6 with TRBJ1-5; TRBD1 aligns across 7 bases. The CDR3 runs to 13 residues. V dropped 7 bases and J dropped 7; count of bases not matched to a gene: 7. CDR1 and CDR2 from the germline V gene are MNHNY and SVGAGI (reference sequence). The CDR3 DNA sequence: TGTGCCAGCAACAGACAGGGAGAACAGCCCCAGCATTTT. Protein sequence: CASNRQGEQPQHF.

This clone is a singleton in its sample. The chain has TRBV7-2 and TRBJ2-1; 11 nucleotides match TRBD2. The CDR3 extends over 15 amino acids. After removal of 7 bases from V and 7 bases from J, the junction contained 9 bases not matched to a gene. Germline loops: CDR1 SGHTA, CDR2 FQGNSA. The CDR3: CASIPERLAGNEQFF. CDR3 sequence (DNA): TGTGCCAGCATTCCCGAGCGACTAGCGGGAAATGAGCAGTTCTTC.

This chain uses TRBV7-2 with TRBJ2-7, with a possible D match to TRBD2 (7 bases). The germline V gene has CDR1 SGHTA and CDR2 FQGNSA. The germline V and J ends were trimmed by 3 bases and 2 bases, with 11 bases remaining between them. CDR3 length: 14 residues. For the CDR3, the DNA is TGTGCCAGCAGCTTTGGGGGGGCCACCTACGAGCAGTACTTC. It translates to CASSFGGATYEQYF.

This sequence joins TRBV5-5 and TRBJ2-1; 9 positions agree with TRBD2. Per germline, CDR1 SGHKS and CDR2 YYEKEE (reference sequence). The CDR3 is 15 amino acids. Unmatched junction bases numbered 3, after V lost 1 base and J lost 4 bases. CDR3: CASSLNSGGYNEQFF. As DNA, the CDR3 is TGTGCCAGCAGCTTGAATAGCGGGGGTTACAATGAGCAGTTCTTC.

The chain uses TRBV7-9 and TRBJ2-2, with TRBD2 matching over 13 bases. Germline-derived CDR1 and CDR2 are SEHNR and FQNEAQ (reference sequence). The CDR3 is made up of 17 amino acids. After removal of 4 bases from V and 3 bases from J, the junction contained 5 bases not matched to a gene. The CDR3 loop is CASSSTGLAGHTGELFF. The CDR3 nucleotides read TGTGCCAGCAGCTCTACGGGACTAGCGGGGCACACCGGGGAGCTGTTTTTT. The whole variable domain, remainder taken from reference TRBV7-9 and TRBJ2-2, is DTGVSQNPRHKITKRGQNVTFRCDPISEHNRLYWYRQTLGQGPEFLTYFQNEAQLEKSRLLSDRFSAERPKGSFSTLEIQRTEQGDSAMYLCASSSTGLAGHTGELFFGEGSRLTVL.

The CDR3 is CASSLKFGGRAGDEQFF. CDR3 DNA sequence: TGTGCCAGCAGCTTAAAGTTTGGCGGGAGGGCCGGGGATGAGCAGTTCTTC. The rearrangement joins TRBV7-3 to TRBJ2-1; 9 bases match TRBD2. Trimming took 1 base from V and 8 from J; bases not matched to a gene: 12. In germline, CDR1 is SGHTA, CDR2 FQGTGA. CDR3 length: 17 residues. Filled out from reference TRBV7-3 and TRBJ2-1, the complete variable domain reads GAGVSQTPSNKVTEKGKYVELRCDPISGHTALYWYRQSLGQGPEFLIYFQGTGAADDSGLPNDRFFAVRPEGSVSTLKIQRTERGDSAVYLCASSLKFGGRAGDEQFFGPGTRLTVL.

CDR3 sequence reads: CASSRTRTGNSPLHF. CDR3 bases: TGTGCCAGCAGTCGAACTCGGACAGGGAATTCACCCCTCCACTTT. The rearrangement uses TRBV6-5 and TRBJ1-6; 8 nucleotides agree with TRBD1. This CDR3 comprises 15 residues. Germline lookup yields CDR1 MNHEY and CDR2 SVGAGI. Germline trimming cut 5 bases from V and 7 bases from J; bases unmatched to any gene: 7.

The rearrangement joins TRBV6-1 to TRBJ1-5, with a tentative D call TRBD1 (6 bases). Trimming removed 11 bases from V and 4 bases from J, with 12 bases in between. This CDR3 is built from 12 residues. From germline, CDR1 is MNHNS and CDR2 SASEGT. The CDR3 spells CAGRTGNQPQHF. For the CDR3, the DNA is TGTGCCGGCCGAACAGGGAATCAGCCCCAGCATTTT.

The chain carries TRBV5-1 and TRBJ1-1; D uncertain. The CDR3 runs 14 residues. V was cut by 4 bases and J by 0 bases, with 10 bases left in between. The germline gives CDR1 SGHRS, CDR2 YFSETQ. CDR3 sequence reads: CASSGEAVNTEAFF. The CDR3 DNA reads TGCGCCAGCAGCGGGGAGGCAGTGAACACTGAAGCTTTCTTT.

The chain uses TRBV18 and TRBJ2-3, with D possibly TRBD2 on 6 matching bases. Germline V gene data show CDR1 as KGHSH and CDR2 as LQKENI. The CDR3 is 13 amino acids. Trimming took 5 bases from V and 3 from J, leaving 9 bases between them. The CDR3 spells CASSGLATDTQYF. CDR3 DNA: TGTGCCAGCTCAGGGCTAGCGACAGATACGCAGTATTTT.